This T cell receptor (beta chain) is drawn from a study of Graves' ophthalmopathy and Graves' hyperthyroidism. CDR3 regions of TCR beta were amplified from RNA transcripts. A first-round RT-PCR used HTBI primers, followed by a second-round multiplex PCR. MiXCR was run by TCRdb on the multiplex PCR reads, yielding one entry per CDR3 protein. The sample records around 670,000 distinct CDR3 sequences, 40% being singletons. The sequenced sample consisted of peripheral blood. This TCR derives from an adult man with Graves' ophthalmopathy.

The CDR3, as DNA: TGTGCCAGCAGTGAGACAGTACTCTCTGGAAACACCATATATTTT. It codes for CASSETVLSGNTIYF. The V gene is TRBV2, the J gene TRBJ1-3; tentative D call: TRBD1 (5 bases). Deletions cut 3 bases from V and 0 bases from J, with 9 bases between. Per the germline V gene, CDR1 is SNHLY and CDR2 is FYNNEI. The CDR3 has 15 amino acids. The full variable domain, rest sourced from reference TRBV2 and TRBJ1-3, is EPEVTQTPSHQVTQMGQEVILRCVPISNHLYFYWYRQILGQKVEFLVSFYNNEISEKSEIFDDQFSVERPDGSNFTLKIRSTKLEDSAMYFCASSETVLSGNTIYFGEGSWLTVV.